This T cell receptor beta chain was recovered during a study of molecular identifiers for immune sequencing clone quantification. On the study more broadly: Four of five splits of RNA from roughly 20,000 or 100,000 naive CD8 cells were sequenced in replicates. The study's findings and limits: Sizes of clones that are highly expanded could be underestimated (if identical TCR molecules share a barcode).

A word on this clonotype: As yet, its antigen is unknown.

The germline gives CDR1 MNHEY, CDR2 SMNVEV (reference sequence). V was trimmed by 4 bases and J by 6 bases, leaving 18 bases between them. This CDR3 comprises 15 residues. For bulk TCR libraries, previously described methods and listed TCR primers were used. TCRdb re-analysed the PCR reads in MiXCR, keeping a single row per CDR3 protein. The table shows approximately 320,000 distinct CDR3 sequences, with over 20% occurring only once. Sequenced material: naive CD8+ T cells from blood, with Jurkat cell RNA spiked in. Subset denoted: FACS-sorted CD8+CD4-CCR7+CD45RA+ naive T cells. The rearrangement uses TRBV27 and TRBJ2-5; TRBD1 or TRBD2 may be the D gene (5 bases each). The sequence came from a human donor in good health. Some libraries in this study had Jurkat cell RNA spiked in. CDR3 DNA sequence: TGTGCCAGCAGTTCTAGCCGGGACCCCCAGAAGACCCAGTACTTC. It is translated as CASSSSRDPQKTQYF.